A single sample is the source of the 20 T cell receptor beta chains below, sequenced in a study of OX40 agonist ivuxolimab in advanced cancers. The data were produced by immunoSEQ multiplex PCR, yet TCRdb's version contains in-frame clones alone and is incomplete. The sample has approximately 22,000 clones, roughly 86% seen once; the top ten hold 25% to 40%. The material sequenced was CD4+ or CD8+ T cells sorted from blood, taken in a trial of the OX40 agonist ivuxolimab. The receptors shown here come from an adult with an advanced solid tumor such as melanoma, head and neck, liver or kidney cancer.

The chain carries TRBV2 and TRBJ2-7; TRBD1 aligns across 9 bases. The germline V gene has CDR1 SNHLY and CDR2 FYNNEI. CDR3 size: 15 residues. Losses at the gene ends were 2 bases for V and 6 bases for J; bases not matched to a gene: 8. Here the CDR3 reads CASSELGDRVSEQYF. CDR3 DNA: TGTGCCAGCAGTGAACTGGGGGACAGGGTGAGCGAGCAGTACTTC.

The chain employs TRBV27 and TRBJ1-5; D gene ambiguous. Germline CDR1 MNHEY, CDR2 SMNVEV (reference sequence). The CDR3 length is 15 residues. Trimming left V 2 bases short and J 1 base short, with 9 bases between. The CDR3 DNA follows: TGTGCCAGCAGTTTACGACCTGGGAGCAATCAGCCCCAGCATTTT. Translation: CASSLRPGSNQPQHF.

The chain combines TRBV14 with TRBJ2-7; D gene uncertain. This CDR3 comprises 12 residues. V shed 1 base and J shed 9 bases, with 10 bases lying between them. Per germline, CDR1 SGHDN and CDR2 FVKESK. DNA of the CDR3: TGTGCCAGCAGCCAAGGGCCACTGGGGCAGTACTTC. It codes for CASSQGPLGQYF.

This clone occurred a few times. The V gene is TRBV9, the J gene TRBJ2-7; D uncertain. The V end lost 3 bases, the J end lost 0 bases, and 7 bases lay between the germline ends. The CDR3 contains 13 residues. Germline V CDR1 and CDR2: SGDLS, YYNGEE. In nucleotides, the CDR3 is TGTGCCAGCAGCGGGGTCGGCTCCTACGAGCAGTACTTC. It specifies CASSGVGSYEQYF.

The chain has TRBV13 and TRBJ2-1; the D call may be TRBD1 or TRBD2 (5 bases each). The V and J ends lost 5 bases and 3 bases respectively, with 8 bases between them. Germline V gene data show CDR1 as PRHDT and CDR2 as FYEKMQ (reference sequence). CDR3 length equals 13 residues. The CDR3 loop reads CASSPGRYNEQFF. The CDR3 DNA is TGTGCCAGCAGCCCGGGACGCTACAATGAGCAGTTCTTC.

The V call is TRBV29-1, the J call TRBJ1-2; D gene uncertain. CDR3 length equals 11 residues. Deletions cut 0 bases from V and 6 bases from J, with 5 bases between. Germline V gene data show CDR1 as SQVTM and CDR2 as ANQGSEA. The CDR3 reads CSVEEADGYTF. In DNA, the CDR3 is TGCAGCGTTGAAGAGGCGGATGGCTACACCTTC.

This clone was seen once. In DNA form, the CDR3 reads TGCGCCAGCCGAATTAGCGGGGGGGCGGATGAGCAGTTCTTC. Translating gives CASRISGGADEQFF. The gene calls are TRBV5-1 and TRBJ2-1; 11 positions match TRBD2. CDR1 SGHRS and CDR2 YFSETQ come from the germline V gene. This CDR3 has 14 residues. The junction had 8 bases not matched to a gene; V was cut back by 7 bases and J by 8 bases.

The rearrangement links TRBV5-1 to TRBJ2-2; 8 bases agree with TRBD2. Germline CDR1 reads SGHRS; CDR2 reads YFSETQ. There are 16 residues in the CDR3. J was trimmed by 5 bases and V by 6 bases; bases with no gene match: 12. CDR3 region: CASTFLREAGTGELFF. CDR3 in DNA: TGCGCCAGCACCTTCTTGCGGGAGGCTGGGACCGGGGAGCTGTTTTTT.

The chain combines TRBV7-8 with TRBJ2-1, with D perhaps TRBD2 (6 bases). Between the trimmed V and J ends, which lost 2 bases and 0 bases, there was a span of 8 bases. This CDR3 contains 15 residues. Germline CDR1 and CDR2: SGHVS and FQNEAQ. The CDR3 DNA follows: TGTGCCAGCAGCTTATGGGAGGCCTCCTACAATGAGCAGTTCTTC. Translating gives CASSLWEASYNEQFF.

The V gene is TRBV10-2, the J gene TRBJ2-7, with TRBD2 matching 13 bases. Per germline, CDR1 WSHSY and CDR2 SAAADI. V was pared by 3 bases and J by 0 bases, with 2 bases of the junction left unmatched. CDR3 length: 16 residues. Here the CDR3 reads CASSEGLAGASYEQYF. DNA of the CDR3: TGCGCCAGCAGTGAAGGACTAGCGGGAGCCTCCTACGAGCAGTACTTC.

This chain connects TRBV5-6 to TRBJ2-7; 13 nucleotides line up with TRBD2. This CDR3 has 15 residues. Germline trimming cut 4 bases from V and 2 bases from J; bases unmatched to any gene: 3. Germline V CDR1 and CDR2: SGHDT, YYEEEE. The DNA for the CDR3 is TGTGCCAGCAGCAAGGGACTAGCGGGGACCTACGAGCAGTACTTC. Protein sequence: CASSKGLAGTYEQYF.

The rearrangement uses TRBV9 and TRBJ2-4; tentative D call: TRBD1 (6 bases). Looked up from germline, CDR1 is SGDLS and CDR2 is YYNGEE. The CDR3 contains 13 residues. Trimming shortened V by 0 bases and J by 8 bases, and 9 bases separated the two germline ends. Written as DNA, the CDR3 is TGTGCCAGCAGCGTAGAATCAGGGGACATTCAGTACTTC. Translation: CASSVESGDIQYF. Based on the CDR3 plus reference TRBV9 and TRBJ2-4, the full variable domain is DSGVTQTPKHLITATGQRVTLRCSPRSGDLSVYWYQQSLDQGLQFLIQYYNGEERAKGNILERFSAQQFPDLHSELNLSSLELGDSALYFCASSVESGDIQYFGAGTRLSVL.

V is TRBV19 and J is TRBJ2-1, with TRBD2 identical over 8 bases. The CDR3 runs 14 residues. With 3 bases clipped from V and 5 bases from J, the junction kept 3 bases outside the gene matches. Germline CDR1 is LNHDA and CDR2 is SQIVND (reference sequence). This CDR3 reads CASSMTSAHNEQFF. CDR3 bases: TGTGCCAGTAGTATGACTAGCGCCCACAATGAGCAGTTCTTC.

The V gene is TRBV7-9, the J gene TRBJ1-1; D is undetermined. Per germline, CDR1 SEHNR and CDR2 FQNEAQ (reference sequence). The V end was cut by 5 bases, the J end by 5 bases, with 15 bases between. CDR3 length equals 14 residues. CDR3 DNA: TGTGCCAGCAGCCACGTGGAGGGTTTGACTGAAGCTTTCTTT. Translating gives CASSHVEGLTEAFF.

The chain combines TRBV10-2 with TRBJ1-2, with D maybe TRBD1 (5 bases). Germline V gene lookup returns CDR1 WSHSY and CDR2 SAAADI. V was shortened by 3 bases and J by 4 bases, with 15 bases between the two germline ends. This CDR3 is built from 15 residues. The CDR3 here is CASSERPDGGYGYTF. CDR3 coding DNA: TGCGCCAGCAGTGAACGGCCGGACGGGGGCTATGGCTACACCTTC.

The chain recombines TRBV5-4 with TRBJ2-3; D may be TRBD1 (5 bases). Trimming took 4 bases from V and 0 from J, leaving 12 bases between them. The CDR3 loop spans 15 amino acids. The germline CDR1 and CDR2 sequences are SGHNT and YYREEE (reference sequence). The CDR3 sequence is CASSRVGASTDTQYF. Here the CDR3 DNA reads TGTGCCAGCAGCCGGGTAGGGGCCAGCACAGATACGCAGTATTTT.

This clone has ten or more counts. The chain recombines TRBV10-3 with TRBJ2-3; 10 bases line up with TRBD1. The germline V gene encodes CDR1 ENHRY and CDR2 SYGVKD. V was clipped by 10 bases and J by 2 bases; unmatched bases: 12. There are 16 residues in the CDR3. The CDR3 DNA reads as TGTGCCAAACAACGGGCCGGGACAGGGGTCACAGATACGCAGTATTTT. As protein: CAKQRAGTGVTDTQYF.

The V call is TRBV19, the J call TRBJ1-1; D is ambiguous. The CDR3 is 11 amino acids. Trimming pared 5 bases from V and 7 bases from J, leaving 8 bases between. Looked up from germline, CDR1 is LNHDA and CDR2 is SQIVND (reference sequence). CDR3 in amino acids: CASSHRNEAFF. CDR3 DNA sequence: TGTGCCAGTAGTCACAGAAATGAAGCTTTCTTT. The variable domain in full, completed from reference TRBV19 and TRBJ1-1, reads DGGITQSPKYLFRKEGQNVTLSCEQNLNHDAMYWYRQDPGQGLRLIYYSQIVNDFQKGDIAEGYSVSREKKESFPLTVTSAQKNPTAFYLCASSHRNEAFFGQGTRLTVV.

CDR3 sequence (DNA): TGTGCCAGCAGCTTTCGAAAGGACAGACTAGGACAGCCCCAGCATTTT. Protein product: CASSFRKDRLGQPQHF. This chain links TRBV7-8 with TRBJ1-5; D perhaps matches TRBD1 (6 bases). CDR1 is SGHVS and CDR2 is FQNEAQ in the germline V gene. The CDR3 length is 16 residues. V lost 3 bases and J 7 bases, leaving 19 bases between the germline ends.

The chain recombines TRBV7-8 with TRBJ2-7, with 9 bases identical to TRBD1. The V gene end was trimmed by 1 base and the J gene end by 5 bases; junction bases not matched to a gene: 3. CDR3 length: 14 amino acids. Germline V gene sequence: CDR1 SGHVS, CDR2 FQNEAQ. Here the CDR3 DNA reads TGTGCCAGCAGCTTAGGGGACAGGGTAGACGAGCAGTACTTC. Its translation: CASSLGDRVDEQYF.